This entry lists 19 T cell receptor beta chains sequenced from one sample in a study of blood T cell repertoires in COVID-19. The data were produced by immunoSEQ multiplex PCR, yet TCRdb's version contains in-frame clones alone and is incomplete. The table shows 350,000 to 450,000 clones, with roughly 92% occurring only once. The sequencing sample was made of PBMCs or T cells enriched from blood (not recorded which). These receptors all stem from a woman in her forties who had been exposed to COVID-19.

The genes are TRBV10-3 and TRBJ2-2; 7 nucleotides align to TRBD1. Per the germline V gene, CDR1 is ENHRY and CDR2 is SYGVKD. Germline trimming cut 6 bases from V and 5 bases from J; bases unmatched to any gene: 12. The CDR3 totals 16 residues. CDR3 sequence: CAISPGQGVVTGELFF. In DNA form, the CDR3 reads TGTGCCATCAGCCCGGGGCAGGGGGTGGTAACCGGGGAGCTGTTTTTT.

V gene TRBV7-2 combines with J gene TRBJ1-1; possible D gene TRBD1, 5 bases. The V gene's germline CDR1 is SGHTA and CDR2 FQGNSA. Trimming removed 5 bases at V and 4 bases at J, with 17 bases between. The CDR3 extends over 15 amino acids. The CDR3 DNA follows: TGTGCCAGCAGCGTAACAGGTTTTGGGATCACTGAAGCTTTCTTT. Translation: CASSVTGFGITEAFF. Complete variable domain (other parts from reference TRBV7-2 and TRBJ1-1): GAGVSQSPSNKVTEKGKDVELRCDPISGHTALYWYRQSLGQGLEFLIYFQGNSAPDKSGLPSDRFSAERTGGSVSTLTIQRTQQEDSAVYLCASSVTGFGITEAFFGQGTRLTVV.

This chain links TRBV7-3 with TRBJ2-1; 10 positions match TRBD2. CDR3 length: 20 amino acids. The J segment lost 0 bases and the V segment lost 1 base, leaving 12 bases of the junction unmatched. CDR1 SGHTA and CDR2 FQGTGA come from the germline V gene. The CDR3 bases are TGTGCCAGCAGCTTAAGCCCTAGCGGGAGCCCCTTTAGCTCCTACAATGAGCAGTTCTTC. Translated, it gives CASSLSPSGSPFSSYNEQFF.

The gene calls are TRBV2 and TRBJ1-5; D perhaps matches TRBD1 (5 bases). V lost 6 bases, J lost 2 bases, and 14 bases lay in between. The CDR3 length is 15 residues. Looked up from germline, CDR1 is SNHLY and CDR2 is FYNNEI. CDR3 amino acids: CASRPGRGGNQPQHF. CDR3 nucleotide sequence: TGTGCCAGCAGGCCGGGACGGGGGGGCAATCAGCCCCAGCATTTT.

In DNA, the CDR3 is TGCGCCAGCAGTCGGACTGATTCAGAGCCCCAGCATTTT. Protein product: CASSRTDSEPQHF. The genes are TRBV10-1 and TRBJ1-5, with no clear D. Germline loops: CDR1 WNHNN, CDR2 SYGVQD (reference sequence). CDR3 length: 13 amino acids. The V end was cut by 5 bases, the J end by 8 bases, with 13 bases between.

The chain joins TRBV10-3 to TRBJ1-1; 8 positions match TRBD1. The CDR3 is made up of 12 amino acids. V shed 5 bases, J shed 5 bases, and the junction held 1 base outside the gene matches. Germline V gene data show CDR1 as ENHRY and CDR2 as SYGVKD. Written as DNA, the CDR3 is TGTGCCATCAGTAGACAGGGGACTGAAGCTTTCTTT. It is translated as CAISRQGTEAFF.

This chain links TRBV2 with TRBJ1-1; D remains ambiguous. Germline V gives CDR1 SNHLY, CDR2 FYNNEI. The CDR3 sequence is 11 residues long. Trimming took off 5 bases at V and 2 bases at J, with 3 bases between the two ends. The CDR3 sequence: CASSPNTEAFF. CDR3 nucleotide sequence: TGTGCCAGCAGTCCTAACACTGAAGCTTTCTTT.

The V and J genes are TRBV28 and TRBJ2-3, with D tentatively TRBD1 (5 bases). The CDR3 is made up of 15 amino acids. Trimming shortened V by 3 bases and J by 4 bases, and 14 bases separated the two germline ends. The germline gives CDR1 MDHEN, CDR2 SYDVKM. Written as DNA, the CDR3 is TGTGCCAGCAGTTTCAACCAGGGTCCGGCAGATACGCAGTATTTT. Translation gives CASSFNQGPADTQYF. Drawing the rest from reference TRBV28 and TRBJ2-3, the complete variable domain is DVKVTQSSRYLVKRTGEKVFLECVQDMDHENMFWYRQDPGLGLRLIYFSYDVKMKEKGDIPEGYSVSREKKERFSLILESASTNQTSMYLCASSFNQGPADTQYFGPGTRLTVL.

DNA for the CDR3: TGTGCCAGCAGTTTCGGCGGGAATGGCTACACCTTC. This translates into CASSFGGNGYTF. The chain recombines TRBV6-2 or TRBV6-3 with TRBJ1-2; D gene ambiguous. The V gene's germline CDR1 is MNHEY and CDR2 SVGEGT. Trimming pared 4 bases from V and 6 bases from J, leaving 9 bases between. The CDR3 is 12 residues long.

The chain combines TRBV29-1 with TRBJ2-3; possibly TRBD2 for D (6 bases). Germline V gene lookup returns CDR1 SQVTM and CDR2 ANQGSEA. The CDR3 extends over 14 amino acids. The V and J ends lost 5 bases and 0 bases respectively, with 12 bases between them. The CDR3 is CSVYGGVSTDTQYF. CDR3 DNA sequence: TGCAGCGTTTACGGGGGTGTCAGCACAGATACGCAGTATTTT.

V gene TRBV7-9 combines with J gene TRBJ1-2, with TRBD1 matching over 10 bases. The CDR3 contains 14 residues. Germline V gives CDR1 SEHNR, CDR2 FQNEAQ (reference sequence). V shed 6 bases, J shed 5 bases, and the junction held 6 bases outside the gene matches. The CDR3: CASRWDRGPYGYTF. Here the CDR3 DNA reads TGTGCCAGCAGGTGGGACAGGGGACCTTATGGCTACACCTTC.

The chain recombines TRBV9 with TRBJ1-2; no clear D gene. The CDR3 loop spans 15 amino acids. With 4 bases removed from V and 0 bases from J, the gap between germline ends came to 13 bases. Germline CDR1 is SGDLS and CDR2 is YYNGEE. In DNA form, the CDR3 reads TGTGCCAGCAGCCCGACGGGGTTAGCTAACTATGGCTACACCTTC. Translated, it gives CASSPTGLANYGYTF.

This clone was observed at least ten times. The CDR3 sequence is CASSDRDTYEQYF. The CDR3 coding sequence is TGTGCCAGCAGTGATCGGGACACCTACGAGCAGTACTTC. The rearrangement uses TRBV6-4 and TRBJ2-7; D possibly corresponds to TRBD1 (6 bases). V was shortened by 3 bases and J by 2 bases, with 8 bases between the two germline ends. CDR3 length: 13 residues. The germline gives CDR1 MRHNA, CDR2 SNTAGT.

The chain uses TRBV11-3 and TRBJ1-3; no reliable D call. There are 15 residues in the CDR3. Germline CDR1 and CDR2: SGHNT and YENEEA. V was clipped by 5 bases and J by 4 bases, with 15 bases between them. For the CDR3, the DNA is TGTGCCAGCAGCCTAACCACTTTGATAGGAAACACCATATATTTT. This translates into CASSLTTLIGNTIYF.

This chain connects TRBV15 to TRBJ2-4; TRBD2 might be the D (6 bases). V dropped 1 base and J dropped 6 bases, with 19 bases sitting between them. The CDR3 runs 17 residues. The germline V gene encodes CDR1 LNHNV and CDR2 YYDKDF (reference sequence). CDR3 sequence (DNA): TGTGCCACCAGCAGAGGAAGAACTAGCCGGGCGTTAAACATTCAGTACTTC. Translating it yields CATSRGRTSRALNIQYF.

This chain joins TRBV19 and TRBJ1-5; maybe TRBD1 (6 bases). The V gene's germline CDR1 is LNHDA and CDR2 SQIVND (reference sequence). The CDR3 has 16 residues. With 2 bases removed from V and 2 bases from J, the gap between germline ends came to 13 bases. The CDR3 protein is CASSIFPGAGNQPQHF. The CDR3, as DNA: TGTGCCAGTAGTATATTTCCAGGGGCGGGCAATCAGCCCCAGCATTTT.

The chain is built from TRBV6-5 and TRBJ1-1; D gene unclear. V lost 7 bases to trimming and J lost 0 bases, with 12 bases between them. Germline CDR1 MNHEY, CDR2 SVGAGI. There are 14 residues in the CDR3. The CDR3 sequence: CASIRLTLNTEAFF. CDR3 nucleotides: TGTGCCAGCATCAGGCTTACACTGAACACTGAAGCTTTCTTT.

The rearrangement joins TRBV7-9 to TRBJ1-5; D gene unclear. Germline CDR1 and CDR2: SEHNR and FQNEAQ (reference sequence). The ends were cut back, 1 base at V and 2 bases at J, with 12 bases in the middle. This CDR3 comprises 16 residues. CDR3 region: CASSLGTGSGNQPQHF. Here the CDR3 DNA reads TGTGCCAGCAGCTTAGGAACGGGGTCGGGCAATCAGCCCCAGCATTTT.

The chain recombines TRBV9 with TRBJ1-3; 7 positions agree with TRBD1. The V gene end was trimmed by 4 bases and the J gene end by 4 bases; junction bases not matched to a gene: 11. CDR1 is SGDLS and CDR2 is YYNGEE in the germline V gene. This CDR3 comprises 16 residues. This CDR3 is CASSPKGASLGNTIYF. The CDR3 DNA reads TGTGCCAGCAGCCCAAAGGGGGCCTCGTTGGGAAACACCATATATTTT.